A selection of T cell receptor beta chains follows, all from one sample in a study of T cell responses to AZD1222 COVID-19 vaccine. Data came from immunoSEQ multiplex PCR; TCRdb stores just in-frame clones and leaves some out. The table has about 140,000 clones, 80% to 90% seen once. Sequenced here: peripheral blood, sampled on day 0 of AZD1222 vaccination. Receptors originate from an adult in good health. Each CDR3 is given with its conserved first and last residue. Each record gives: J gene, V gene, CDR3 protein.

J: TRBJ1-4; V: TRBV7-9; CDR3: CASSLASDSKGTPNEKLFF
J: TRBJ1-1; V: TRBV11-3; CDR3: CASSQNGRMNTEAFF
J: TRBJ1-5; V: TRBV6-1; CDR3: CASSDFSNQPQHF
J: TRBJ1-4; V: TRBV5-1; CDR3: CASSLGPMGPTNEKLFF
J: TRBJ2-7; V: TRBV13; CDR3: CASSQGQGETYEQYF
J: TRBJ1-5; V: TRBV30; CDR3: CAWSRVRGAGQPQHF
J: TRBJ1-2; V: TRBV6-5; CDR3: CASSKQGAYYGYTF
J: TRBJ1-1; V: TRBV10-2; CDR3: CASSEGTNTEAFF
J: TRBJ2-7; V: TRBV7-2; CDR3: CASTPPSNYEQYF
J: TRBJ1-4; V: TRBV29-1; CDR3: CSVEGTNEKLFF
J: TRBJ1-5; V: TRBV19; CDR3: CATTAVHHGNQPQHF
J: TRBJ2-3; V: TRBV25-1; CDR3: CASSVSDTQYF
J: TRBJ1-3; V: TRBV10-3; CDR3: CATSGTQTGGGNTIYF
J: TRBJ1-1; V: TRBV19; CDR3: CASSPPGSAGGPF
J: TRBJ1-2; V: TRBV27; CDR3: CASRRGGRDYGYTF
J: TRBJ2-3; V: TRBV7-2; CDR3: CASSSYQERGQYF
J: TRBJ1-1; V: TRBV27; CDR3: CASSKQGGTSEAFF
J: TRBJ1-1; V: TRBV6-2/TRBV6-3; CDR3: CASRLEFSMNTEAFF
J: TRBJ1-5; V: TRBV19; CDR3: CASSMDRGIIQPQHF
J: TRBJ2-3; V: TRBV10-3; CDR3: CAASGSGTDTQYF
J: TRBJ2-7; V: TRBV11-2; CDR3: CASSLVVRGGEQYF
J: TRBJ1-2; V: TRBV6-5; CDR3: CASSSLGGSGYGYTF
J: TRBJ1-1; V: TRBV10-3; CDR3: CAISEWQLEAFF
J: TRBJ2-7; V: TRBV6-5; CDR3: CASSLEGSSYEQYF
J: TRBJ2-7; V: TRBV19; CDR3: CASSTSGLNPYEQYF
J: TRBJ1-1; V: TRBV5-1; CDR3: CASSPGRMNTEAFF
J: TRBJ2-2; V: TRBV5-4; CDR3: CASTTRENTGELFF
J: TRBJ1-2; V: TRBV4-2; CDR3: CASSQDRAGPPGYTF
J: TRBJ2-4; V: TRBV3-1/TRBV3-2; CDR3: CASSPLGGGLAKNIQYF
J: TRBJ2-3; V: TRBV7-2; CDR3: CASSLELGDTQYF
J: TRBJ2-3; V: TRBV2; CDR3: CASRDMGEYTQYF
J: TRBJ2-5; V: TRBV5-1; CDR3: CASSFRGREGETQYF
J: TRBJ1-3; V: TRBV7-9; CDR3: CATGQGNGNTIYF
J: TRBJ1-6; V: TRBV19; CDR3: CASSIGSETNSPLHF
J: TRBJ1-2; V: TRBV2; CDR3: CASTRQLPSGYTF
J: TRBJ2-7; V: TRBV9; CDR3: CASSPPVGGSSYEQYF
J: TRBJ1-2; V: TRBV7-2; CDR3: CASSLAQGGYGYTF
J: TRBJ1-3; V: TRBV2; CDR3: CASSEESGNTIYF
J: TRBJ2-7; V: TRBV7-8; CDR3: CASSLAMHLEQYF
J: TRBJ1-2; V: TRBV12-3/TRBV12-4; CDR3: CASSSNQGTSGTF
J: TRBJ1-3; V: TRBV6-1; CDR3: CASSEQGGSGNTIYF
J: TRBJ2-4; V: TRBV9; CDR3: CASSVEAGGLGNIQYF
J: TRBJ1-6; V: TRBV3-1/TRBV3-2; CDR3: CASSQAVGVNSPLHF
J: TRBJ1-1; V: TRBV6-5; CDR3: CASSYIGLLRGTEAFF
J: TRBJ2-3; V: TRBV27; CDR3: CASSSRWTPDWTQYF
J: TRBJ1-5; V: TRBV19; CDR3: CASSLPDRQGRYQPQHF
J: TRBJ2-1; V: TRBV27; CDR3: CASRLEAGLVYNEQFF
J: TRBJ1-1; V: TRBV5-6; CDR3: CASSLARLNTEAFF
J: TRBJ1-6; V: TRBV5-1; CDR3: CASSLLAVGADLRNSPLHF
J: TRBJ1-6; V: TRBV12-3/TRBV12-4; CDR3: CASTSTGTLHF
J: TRBJ1-2; V: TRBV6-5; CDR3: CASSPGVGGGYTF